This TCR beta chain is from a study of T cells in localized non-small cell lung cancer. Germline CDR1 and CDR2: SGHRS and YFSETQ. V lost 9 bases and J lost 5, with 20 bases in between. CDR3 length: 15 residues. TCRdb's copy holds only in-frame clones and misses some; the assay was immunoSEQ multiplex PCR. This sample yields tens of thousands of clones, of which nearly 90% are seen a single time; almost 30% belongs to the top ten. Study-wide results and limits: Uninvolved nearby lung showed the greatest T cell clonality, exceeding that found in tumor.

In regard to this clone: Its antigen is unknown.

This TCR came from a male donor older than 55 with stage II lung adenocarcinoma. The sample in question was peripheral blood mononuclear cells, obtained before any cancer treatment. V and J are TRBV5-1 and TRBJ2-2; TRBD2 might be the D (6 bases). The CDR3 DNA sequence: TGCGCCACGACAACTAGCAGAACCCCGACCGGGGAGCTGTTTTTT. It translates to CATTTSRTPTGELFF.